These 26 T cell receptor beta chains were sequenced from one sample in a study of OX40 agonist ivuxolimab in advanced cancers. Assay: immunoSEQ multiplex PCR; the TCRdb copy retains only in-frame clones and omits some. The table lists roughly 77,000 clones, around 80% of them singletons, with more than 0.5% in the top ten. The sequences come from CD4+ or CD8+ T cells sorted from blood, collected in a trial of the OX40 agonist ivuxolimab. The receptors come from an adult with an advanced solid tumor such as melanoma, head and neck, liver or kidney cancer.

The gene calls are TRBV25-1 and TRBJ2-5; tentative D call: TRBD1 (5 bases). The germline V and J ends were trimmed by 3 bases and 5 bases, with 16 bases remaining between them. CDR1 and CDR2 from the germline V gene are MGHDK and SYGVNS. The length of the CDR3 is 15 residues. CDR3 nucleotide sequence: TGTGCCAGCAGTGACCTCGCCAGGGCAGAGGAGACCCAGTACTTC. It specifies CASSDLARAEETQYF.

The table lists this clone with a count of one. The chain combines TRBV7-9 with TRBJ1-4; no definite D call. The CDR3 extends over 12 amino acids. With 4 bases removed from V and 7 bases from J, the gap between germline ends came to 7 bases. Germline V gene lookup returns CDR1 SEHNR and CDR2 FQNEAQ (reference sequence). CDR3 loop: CASSSLAEKLFF. CDR3 DNA sequence: TGTGCCAGCAGCTCCCTGGCTGAAAAACTGTTTTTT.

The chain joins TRBV7-8 to TRBJ2-7, with D tentatively TRBD1 (6 bases). The CDR3 totals 15 residues. Trimming pared 7 bases from V and 1 base from J, leaving 17 bases between. CDR1 and CDR2 from the germline V gene are SGHVS and FQNEAQ. CDR3 nucleotide sequence: TGTGCCAGCACCCCACAGGGTACAAGGTCCTACGAGCAGTACTTC. Translated: CASTPQGTRSYEQYF.

In its sample, this clone was seen a few times. The chain is built from TRBV11-2 and TRBJ2-3; no reliable D call. Trimming removed 2 bases from V and 9 bases from J, with 12 bases in between. Per germline, CDR1 SGHAT and CDR2 FQNNGV. The CDR3 is 13 residues long. The CDR3 is CASSLLGVRTQYF. Here the CDR3 DNA reads TGTGCCAGCAGCTTACTTGGGGTCCGGACGCAGTATTTT. The full variable domain, with the rest looked up from reference TRBV11-2 and TRBJ2-3, is EAGVAQSPRYKIIEKRQSVAFWCNPISGHATLYWYQQILGQGPKLLIQFQNNGVVDDSQLPKDRFSAERLKGVDSTLKIQPAKLEDSAVYLCASSLLGVRTQYFGPGTRLTVL.

This clone is a singleton in its sample. In nucleotides, the CDR3 is TGTGCCAGCAGTACCCGAGAGGTTAGCGAGCAGTACTTC. As protein: CASSTREVSEQYF. The rearrangement joins TRBV2 to TRBJ2-7; D ambiguous. The CDR3 length is 13 residues. The V and J ends lost 5 bases and 6 bases respectively, with 14 bases between them. Per the germline V gene, CDR1 is SNHLY and CDR2 is FYNNEI.

The J gene is TRBJ2-5, the V gene TRBV4-1, with TRBD1 matching over 7 bases. CDR3 length: 14 residues. Germline trimming cut 1 base from V and 4 bases from J; bases unmatched to any gene: 3. Germline values: CDR1 MGHRA, CDR2 YSYEKL. The CDR3 is CASSQAQGRETQYF. The CDR3 DNA is TGCGCCAGCAGCCAAGCACAGGGGCGAGAGACCCAGTACTTC.

The CDR3 sequence: CSVLLGARTGELFF. In DNA form, the CDR3 reads TGCAGCGTTTTATTAGGGGCGCGGACCGGGGAGCTGTTTTTT. The rearrangement joins TRBV29-1 to TRBJ2-2; D perhaps matches TRBD1 (5 bases). Germline loops: CDR1 SQVTM, CDR2 ANQGSEA. V lost 5 bases and J 5 bases, leaving 15 bases between the germline ends. The CDR3 is 14 residues long.

The chain carries TRBV10-1 and TRBJ1-1; TRBD1 is a possible D gene (6 bases). The CDR3 consists of 15 residues. Germline CDR1 WNHNN, CDR2 SYGVQD (reference sequence). Trimming pared 5 bases from V and 1 base from J, leaving 14 bases between. This CDR3 is CASSCIGQTNTEAFF. As DNA, the CDR3 is TGCGCCAGCAGTTGTATTGGACAGACGAACACTGAAGCTTTCTTT.

This clone was detected only a few times. This sequence joins TRBV6-1 and TRBJ1-1; D is unclear. Trimming shortened V by 4 bases and J by 1 base, and 16 bases separated the two germline ends. CDR1 is MNHNS, CDR2 SASEGT, per germline. The CDR3 length is 16 residues. CDR3 amino acids: CASSGFLSRRNTEAFF. The CDR3 coding sequence is TGTGCCAGCAGTGGATTTCTAAGTAGACGGAACACTGAAGCTTTCTTT.

This clone was seen a few times. This rearrangement joins TRBV18 to TRBJ1-2; D unclear. The CDR3 covers 12 residues. Trimming cost V 4 bases and J 8 bases, with 11 bases left between them. CDR1 is KGHSH and CDR2 is LQKENI in the germline V gene. The CDR3 coding sequence is TGTGCCAGCTCACGACCACAGAGCGGCTACACCTTC. Translated: CASSRPQSGYTF.

The J gene is TRBJ1-1, the V gene TRBV7-8, with D uncertain. V lost 1 base and J lost 1, with 7 bases in between. Germline V gene sequence: CDR1 SGHVS, CDR2 FQNEAQ. The CDR3 runs to 14 residues. CDR3 region: CASSLEGRNTEAFF. In nucleotides, the CDR3 is TGTGCCAGCAGCTTAGAGGGAAGGAACACTGAAGCTTTCTTT.

This clone was seen a handful of times. The same CDR3 arises from other DNA sequences in this sample as well. This chain connects TRBV6-1 to TRBJ2-7; the D call may be TRBD1 or TRBD2 (5 bases each). CDR3 size: 13 residues. The germline gives CDR1 MNHNS, CDR2 SASEGT. V was pared by 6 bases and J by 3 bases, with 12 bases between. DNA of the CDR3: TGTGCCAGCAGCCGGGACGCTGACTACGAGCAGTACTTC. It encodes CASSRDADYEQYF.

The table lists this clone with a count of one. J is TRBJ1-3 and V is TRBV18; D may be TRBD1 (6 bases). Germline V gene lookup returns CDR1 KGHSH and CDR2 LQKENI. The CDR3 covers 16 residues. The V gene lost 2 bases and the J gene lost 7 bases, with 18 bases spanning the gap. The CDR3 loop is CASSPGTSGVGNTIYF. The CDR3 nucleotides read TGTGCCAGCTCACCAGGGACATCGGGTGTAGGGAACACCATATATTTT.

Regarding this clone: Lacking the conserved final phenylalanine or tryptophan, this CDR3 likely reflects a read error. The DNA is left out, because the CDR3 cannot be placed on it with certainty; the CDR3 is given as TCRdb lists it. The chain joins TRBV7-3 to TRBJ1-6. The CDR3 numbers 14 amino acids, ends counted. Germline V gene sequence: CDR1 SGHTA, CDR2 FQGTGA. CDR3: CASSVTGKDLIGST.

The chain uses TRBV5-1 and TRBJ2-5; 8 nucleotides match TRBD1. This CDR3 region has 15 residues. CDR1 is SGHRS and CDR2 is YFSETQ in the germline V gene. After removal of 0 bases from V and 5 bases from J, the junction contained 6 bases not matched to a gene. The CDR3 bases are TGCGCCAGCAGCTTGGCTCAGGGGGCCTGGGAGACCCAGTACTTC. Protein sequence: CASSLAQGAWETQYF.

This clone was seen more than once but under ten times. V usage is TRBV7-9 and J usage is TRBJ2-7; D remains unclear. This CDR3 has 13 residues. Germline V gives CDR1 SEHNR, CDR2 FQNEAQ (reference sequence). The V end was cut by 4 bases, the J end by 3 bases, with 10 bases between. The CDR3 here is CASSSGRFYEQYF. The CDR3 region has the DNA TGTGCCAGCAGCTCCGGACGGTTCTACGAGCAGTACTTC.

This chain links TRBV7-9 with TRBJ2-7; 7 bases are a match to TRBD1. Per germline, CDR1 SEHNR and CDR2 FQNEAQ (reference sequence). V was clipped by 5 bases and J by 4 bases; unmatched bases: 8. The CDR3 is made up of 14 amino acids. CDR3 DNA sequence: TGTGCCAGCAGCCAGGGACAGAATGGGTACGAGCAGTACTTC. The encoded protein is CASSQGQNGYEQYF. Full variable domain (missing parts from reference TRBV7-9 and TRBJ2-7): DTGVSQNPRHKITKRGQNVTFRCDPISEHNRLYWYRQTLGQGPEFLTYFQNEAQLEKSRLLSDRFSAERPKGSFSTLEIQRTEQGDSAMYLCASSQGQNGYEQYFGPGTRLTVT.

The chain combines TRBV28 with TRBJ1-1; possible D gene TRBD1, 5 bases. Trimming took 4 bases from V and 0 from J, leaving 9 bases between them. Germline V lookup: CDR1 MDHEN, CDR2 SYDVKM. The CDR3 spans 14 residues. The CDR3 DNA follows: TGTGCCAGCAGTTATGGGGACTTGAACACTGAAGCTTTCTTT. Translated, it gives CASSYGDLNTEAFF.

In DNA, the CDR3 is TGTGCCAGCAGCTGGGACAGGGGTGATACGCAGTATTTT. It encodes CASSWDRGDTQYF. The gene calls are TRBV5-5 and TRBJ2-3, with 10 bases identical to TRBD1. The V gene end was trimmed by 3 bases and the J gene end by 6 bases; junction bases not matched to a gene: 1. The CDR3 extends over 13 amino acids. Looked up from germline, CDR1 is SGHKS and CDR2 is YYEKEE (reference sequence).

The chain carries TRBV5-4 and TRBJ2-5; 7 nucleotides align to TRBD1. CDR1 SGHNT and CDR2 YYREEE come from the germline V gene (reference sequence). V gave up 0 bases and J gave up 2 bases; unmatched junction bases: 4. The CDR3 has 15 residues. CDR3 sequence (DNA): TGTGCCAGCAGCTTGGGGGGGACAGCACAAGAGACCCAGTACTTC. It translates to CASSLGGTAQETQYF. The whole variable domain, filled in from reference TRBV5-4 and TRBJ2-5, reads ETGVTQSPTHLIKTRGQQVTLRCSSQSGHNTVSWYQQALGQGPQFIFQYYREEENGRGNFPPRFSGLQFPNYSSELNVNALELDDSALYLCASSLGGTAQETQYFGPGTRLLVL.

The chain recombines TRBV2 with TRBJ1-1; D might be TRBD1 (5 bases). CDR3 size: 17 residues. The V gene's germline CDR1 is SNHLY and CDR2 FYNNEI. V was cut by 5 bases and J by 0 bases, with 19 bases left in between. Written as DNA, the CDR3 is TGTGCCAGCAGTCCACTGCGGGGGACCACCTTGAACACTGAAGCTTTCTTT. Protein product: CASSPLRGTTLNTEAFF.

This clone was detected once. This sequence joins TRBV9 and TRBJ1-4, with a tentative D call TRBD1 (5 bases). Germline V lookup: CDR1 SGDLS, CDR2 YYNGEE. The CDR3 has 14 residues. Trimming stripped 7 bases from V and 3 bases from J, with 13 bases between. The CDR3 is CASSTQGANEKLFF. The CDR3 DNA reads as TGTGCCAGCTCGACCCAGGGTGCTAATGAAAAACTGTTTTTT.

This sequence joins TRBV6-1 and TRBJ1-1, with D unresolved. Trimming took 6 bases from V and 11 from J, leaving 16 bases between them. This CDR3 comprises 12 residues. The germline CDR1 and CDR2 sequences are MNHNS and SASEGT. The CDR3 loop is CASSWTGMGAFF. The CDR3 DNA is TGTGCCAGCAGCTGGACGGGGATGGGGGCTTTCTTT.

This clone has just a few counts. The chain is built from TRBV5-4 and TRBJ2-1; TRBD2 matches at 15 bases. Germline V lookup: CDR1 SGHNT, CDR2 YYREEE (reference sequence). V shed 3 bases and J 3 bases; nucleotides not matched to a gene: 4. CDR3 length: 17 amino acids. The CDR3 coding sequence is TGTGCCAGCAGCTGGGGACTAGCGGGAGGCCGCTACAATGAGCAGTTCTTC. It translates to CASSWGLAGGRYNEQFF.

V and J are TRBV30 and TRBJ2-1, with a tentative D call TRBD1 (5 bases). V gave up 0 bases and J gave up 0 bases, with 21 bases separating them. This CDR3 is built from 19 residues. Germline CDR1 GTSNPN, CDR2 SVGIG (reference sequence). The CDR3 loop reads CAWSVQGAGLASSYNEQFF. In nucleotides, the CDR3 is TGTGCCTGGAGTGTACAAGGGGCCGGGCTCGCAAGCTCCTACAATGAGCAGTTCTTC.

This rearrangement joins TRBV18 to TRBJ2-6; TRBD1 is a possible D gene (6 bases). This CDR3 spans 16 amino acids. The ends were cut back, 4 bases at V and 4 bases at J, with 14 bases in the middle. Germline V lookup: CDR1 KGHSH, CDR2 LQKENI. The CDR3 here is CASSQTGPAGANVLTF. The DNA for the CDR3 is TGTGCCAGCTCACAGACAGGTCCCGCAGGGGCCAACGTCCTGACTTTC.